One sample yielded the 32 T cell receptor beta chains listed below, sequenced in a study of cytomegalovirus exposure and HLA in healthy donors. Primers included in the PCR were 60 Vbeta and 13 Jbeta primers. Sequencing used immunoSEQ multiplex PCR; TCRdb keeps in-frame clones, though not all of them. The data show roughly 180,000 clones, approximately 81% seen once. Sequences were obtained from PBMCs. These receptors were collected from a female donor in good health and CMV-seronegative.

This clone was detected a few times. The genes are TRBV7-8 and TRBJ2-7; 10 bases are shared with TRBD2. The germline V gene encodes CDR1 SGHVS and CDR2 FQNEAQ. This CDR3 has 14 residues. V shed 7 bases and J 6 bases; nucleotides not matched to a gene: 9. The CDR3 sequence is CASIQREGGSEQYF. In nucleotides, the CDR3 is TGTGCCAGCATACAGCGGGAGGGCGGGTCCGAGCAGTACTTC.

The chain recombines TRBV6-1 with TRBJ2-1; 10 bases match TRBD1. CDR3 length: 15 residues. Trimming at V came to 1 base and at J to 5 bases, leaving 2 bases not matched to a gene. Germline assignment: CDR1 MNHNS and CDR2 SASEGT. Written as DNA, the CDR3 is TGTGCCAGCAGTGAAGGGGGGACAGGGGACAATGAGCAGTTCTTC. Protein product: CASSEGGTGDNEQFF.

The J gene is TRBJ2-7, the V gene TRBV19; TRBD1 is a possible D gene (5 bases). This CDR3 spans 13 amino acids. The V and J ends lost 3 bases and 3 bases respectively, with 9 bases between them. Germline V gene sequence: CDR1 LNHDA, CDR2 SQIVND (reference sequence). The CDR3 reads CASSMAGLYEQYF. DNA of the CDR3: TGTGCCAGTAGTATGGCAGGGCTCTACGAGCAGTACTTC.

V and J are TRBV6-6 and TRBJ1-5, with D perhaps matching TRBD1 (6 bases). Germline CDR1 is MNHNY and CDR2 is SVGAGI (reference sequence). The CDR3 has 13 amino acids. V was trimmed by 6 bases and J by 7 bases, leaving 13 bases between them. CDR3 residues: CASSRGEGQPQHF. The DNA of the CDR3 is TGTGCCAGCAGCAGGGGTGAGGGGCAGCCCCAGCATTTT.

CDR3 nucleotide sequence: TGTGCCAGCAGCCGCGGGGAGAACTACGAGCAGTACTTC. Its protein product is CASSRGENYEQYF. V and J are TRBV6-6 and TRBJ2-7; a possible D gene is TRBD2 (6 bases). V shed 6 bases and J shed 3 bases, with 12 bases lying between them. Per the germline V gene, CDR1 is MNHNY and CDR2 is SVGAGI (reference sequence). The CDR3 runs 13 residues.

This chain uses TRBV19 with TRBJ2-2, with TRBD1 identical over 8 bases. CDR1 is LNHDA and CDR2 is SQIVND in the germline V gene (reference sequence). The ends lost 1 base at V and 4 bases at J; junction bases unmatched: 8. The CDR3 is 17 residues long. The CDR3: CASSIVGQGYGTGELFF. CDR3 DNA sequence: TGTGCCAGTAGTATAGTAGGACAGGGCTATGGCACCGGGGAGCTGTTTTTT.

This chain uses TRBV6-5 with TRBJ1-2; 8 bases line up with TRBD1. The length of the CDR3 is 13 residues. Germline trimming cut 4 bases from V and 4 bases from J; bases unmatched to any gene: 2. Germline CDR1 and CDR2: MNHEY and SVGAGI. CDR3 region: CASSLQGGYGYTF. As DNA, the CDR3 is TGTGCCAGCAGTTTACAGGGGGGCTATGGCTACACCTTC.

J is TRBJ1-5 and V is TRBV11-2; D is possibly TRBD1 (6 bases). Trimming pared 1 base from V and 6 bases from J, leaving 13 bases between. Per the germline V gene, CDR1 is SGHAT and CDR2 is FQNNGV. This CDR3 comprises 15 residues. The CDR3 loop reads CASSLGQGLAQPQHF. The DNA of the CDR3 is TGTGCCAGCAGCTTAGGCCAGGGGTTGGCTCAGCCCCAGCATTTT. Filled out from reference TRBV11-2 and TRBJ1-5, the complete variable domain reads EAGVAQSPRYKIIEKRQSVAFWCNPISGHATLYWYQQILGQGPKLLIQFQNNGVVDDSQLPKDRFSAERLKGVDSTLKIQPAKLEDSAVYLCASSLGQGLAQPQHFGDGTRLSIL.

The V and J genes are TRBV4-3 and TRBJ2-5; D perhaps matches TRBD1 (6 bases). The J call may not be correct, given that the DNA end is closer to TRBJ2-7. The CDR3 sequence is 15 residues long. CDR1 and CDR2 from the germline V gene are LGHNA and YSLEER. Here the CDR3 reads CASSQVGQGTYEQYF. CDR3 nucleotide sequence: TGCGCCAGCAGCCAAGTAGGGCAGGGGACGTACGAGCAGTACTTC.

This chain links TRBV5-4 with TRBJ2-5; TRBD2 aligns across 8 bases. Germline CDR1 SGHNT, CDR2 YYREEE (reference sequence). The CDR3 extends over 16 amino acids. J lost 3 bases, V lost 4 bases, and 11 bases had no gene match. CDR3 nucleotides: TGTGCCAGCAGCCCAAGAAGGGCGGGAGGTGAAGAGACCCAGTACTTC. Its translation is CASSPRRAGGEETQYF.

The rearrangement uses TRBV14 and TRBJ2-3; D perhaps matches TRBD2 (6 bases). V lost 2 bases to trimming and J lost 2 bases, with 17 bases between them. CDR1 is SGHDN, CDR2 FVKESK, per germline. The CDR3 covers 17 residues. CDR3 sequence: CASSQKNFQDYTDTQYF. The CDR3 DNA is TGTGCCAGCAGCCAAAAAAACTTCCAGGACTACACAGATACGCAGTATTTT.

The V gene is TRBV21-1, the J gene TRBJ1-6; the tabulated D call, TRBD1, remains unverified against the DNA. TRBV21-1 is designated a pseudogene. The CDR3 length is 15 residues. The CDR3 bases are TGTGCCAGCAGCAAAGTAGGACACAATAATTCACCCCTCCACTTT. This gives the protein CASSKVGHNNSPLHF.

This chain links TRBV5-1 with TRBJ2-3; D gene uncertain. The length of the CDR3 is 12 residues. Trimming pared 2 bases from V and 4 bases from J, leaving 5 bases between. Per the germline V gene, CDR1 is SGHRS and CDR2 is YFSETQ. The CDR3 DNA sequence: TGCGCCAGCAGCTTTCCCGCAGATACGCAGTATTTT. Translating gives CASSFPADTQYF.

This chain's CDR3 is CASKSRASGGYEQYF. CDR3 coding DNA: TGTGCCAGCAAATCCCGGGCTAGCGGGGGTTACGAGCAGTACTTC. The chain employs TRBV5-4 and TRBJ2-7; 10 positions match TRBD2. Germline trimming cut 6 bases from V and 4 bases from J; bases unmatched to any gene: 10. Germline V lookup: CDR1 SGHNT, CDR2 YYREEE (reference sequence). This CDR3 comprises 15 residues.

V gene TRBV7-3 combines with J gene TRBJ2-2; TRBD1 matches at 9 bases. The CDR3 extends over 14 amino acids. Per the germline V gene, CDR1 is SGHTA and CDR2 is FQGTGA. Germline trimming cut 7 bases from V and 7 bases from J; bases unmatched to any gene: 7. The CDR3 nucleotides read TGTGCCAGCACCAGACAGGGGGGGGACGGGGAGCTGTTTTTT. Residues: CASTRQGGDGELFF.

The chain is built from TRBV4-2 and TRBJ2-7, with 9 bases aligning to TRBD1. V was clipped by 0 bases and J by 6 bases; unmatched bases: 12. The CDR3 loop spans 17 amino acids. Germline loops: CDR1 LGHNA, CDR2 YNFKEQ. CDR3 loop: CASSQDPGTGIVIEQYF. Here the CDR3 DNA reads TGTGCCAGCAGCCAAGATCCCGGGACAGGGATTGTAATCGAGCAGTACTTC.

This rearrangement joins TRBV28 to TRBJ2-7; 7 nucleotides line up with TRBD1. The CDR3 sequence is 14 residues long. The ends lost 3 bases at V and 3 bases at J; junction bases unmatched: 5. Germline V gene data show CDR1 as MDHEN and CDR2 as SYDVKM. DNA for the CDR3: TGTGCCAGCAGTTTGGTATCAGGGGGCTACGAGCAGTACTTC. Translation gives CASSLVSGGYEQYF.

The rearrangement joins TRBV19 to TRBJ1-1; no firm D call. Between the trimmed V and J ends, which lost 3 bases and 11 bases, there was a span of 10 bases. Germline-derived CDR1 and CDR2 are LNHDA and SQIVND (reference sequence). The CDR3 is made up of 11 amino acids. CDR3 amino acids: CASSIRGGAFF. As DNA, the CDR3 is TGTGCCAGTAGTATTCGTGGAGGGGCTTTCTTT.

The chain combines TRBV19 with TRBJ1-6; TRBD1 aligns across 8 bases. The ends lost 5 bases at V and 4 bases at J; junction bases unmatched: 4. CDR1 is LNHDA, CDR2 SQIVND, per germline (reference sequence). The CDR3 is 15 residues long. CDR3 sequence (DNA): TGTGCCAGTAGTCGGACAGGGACTTATAATTCACCCCTCCACTTT. Its protein is CASSRTGTYNSPLHF.

The chain employs TRBV28 and TRBJ1-1; the match to TRBD1 covers 8 bases. The CDR3 runs 17 residues. The trim removed 6 bases at V and 0 bases at J, leaving 12 bases unmatched. Germline assignment: CDR1 MDHEN and CDR2 SYDVKM. CDR3 nucleotides: TGTGCCAGCAGCCTCAATCAGGGGACAGGAATGAACACTGAAGCTTTCTTT. Translated, it gives CASSLNQGTGMNTEAFF.

The chain combines TRBV5-4 with TRBJ2-2; tentatively, D is TRBD2 (5 bases). V lost 4 bases and J 5 bases, leaving 15 bases between the germline ends. The CDR3 runs 15 residues. Germline CDR1 SGHNT, CDR2 YYREEE (reference sequence). Written as DNA, the CDR3 is TGTGCCAGCAGCAGCGTAGGGAGCGCGACCGGGGAGCTGTTTTTT. Protein: CASSSVGSATGELFF.

The chain has TRBV28 and TRBJ1-6, with D possibly TRBD1 on 6 matching bases. The CDR3 extends over 18 amino acids. The V gene's germline CDR1 is MDHEN and CDR2 SYDVKM. Trimming stripped 1 base from V and 1 base from J, with 14 bases between. The CDR3 loop reads CASSLSAGGISYNSPLHF. In DNA, the CDR3 is TGTGCCAGCAGTTTATCGGCGGGGGGCATTTCCTATAATTCACCCCTCCACTTT.

CDR3 loop: CASSTGTSEQYF. CDR3 in DNA: TGTGCCAGCAGCACCGGGACTAGCGAGCAGTACTTC. The chain couples TRBV5-8 to TRBJ2-7, with 8 bases fitting TRBD2. The CDR3 is 12 amino acids. The V gene end was trimmed by 4 bases and the J gene end by 6 bases; junction bases not matched to a gene: 3. Germline V gene data show CDR1 as SGHTS and CDR2 as YDEGEE. The whole variable domain, remainder taken from reference TRBV5-8 and TRBJ2-7, is EAGVTQSPTHLIKTRGQQATLRCSPISGHTSVYWYQQALGLGLQFLLWYDEGEERNRGNFPPRFSGRQFPNYSSELNVNALELEDSALYLCASSTGTSEQYFGPGTRLTVT.

This clone came up once. The V call is TRBV4-1, the J call TRBJ2-3, with a weak D call TRBD2 (5 bases). The CDR3 runs 16 residues. V lost 4 bases and J 0 bases, leaving 14 bases between the germline ends. From germline, CDR1 is MGHRA and CDR2 YSYEKL. This chain's CDR3 is CASSLVHWTSTDTQYF. The CDR3 DNA is TGCGCCAGCAGCCTTGTACATTGGACTAGCACAGATACGCAGTATTTT.

The CDR3 nucleotides are TGTGCCAGCAGCCCGCAGACTAGCGGGATTGGCGAGCAGTACTTC. It encodes CASSPQTSGIGEQYF. The chain carries TRBV7-3 and TRBJ2-7, with 11 bases aligning to TRBD2. V lost 5 bases and J lost 6; bases outside the gene matches: 9. This CDR3 comprises 15 residues. Germline values: CDR1 SGHTA, CDR2 FQGTGA.

The chain is built from TRBV18 and TRBJ1-5; 7 nucleotides agree with TRBD1. Germline lookup yields CDR1 KGHSH and CDR2 LQKENI. The CDR3 sequence is 16 residues long. Losses at the gene ends were 3 bases for V and 2 bases for J; bases not matched to a gene: 7. The CDR3 DNA reads TGTGCCAGCTCACCCAGACAGGGAGAAGGCAATCAGCCCCAGCATTTT. This encodes CASSPRQGEGNQPQHF.

The chain recombines TRBV9 with TRBJ2-2; weak D call: TRBD2 (6 bases). V shed 0 bases and J shed 5 bases, with 11 bases lying between them. The CDR3 has 15 amino acids. Germline V lookup: CDR1 SGDLS, CDR2 YYNGEE. The CDR3 DNA reads as TGTGCCAGCAGCGTAGAGGGGACTTCTACCGGGGAGCTGTTTTTT. Amino acids: CASSVEGTSTGELFF.

V gene TRBV6-6 combines with J gene TRBJ2-7, with D maybe TRBD1 (5 bases). Trimming shortened V by 2 bases and J by 7 bases, and 12 bases separated the two germline ends. Looked up from germline, CDR1 is MNHNY and CDR2 is SVGAGI (reference sequence). The length of the CDR3 is 13 residues. For the CDR3, the DNA is TGTGCCAGCAGTTACGGCAGGGAAAAGGAGCAGTACTTC. This translates into CASSYGREKEQYF.

This clone was seen more than once but under ten times. V usage is TRBV30 and J usage is TRBJ1-5; tentatively, D is TRBD1 (5 bases). The CDR3 runs 13 residues. The ends were cut back, 3 bases at V and 2 bases at J, with 8 bases in the middle. Germline V gene sequence: CDR1 GTSNPN, CDR2 SVGIG (reference sequence). The CDR3 bases are TGTGCCTGGAGCCTCAGGGGCAATCAGCCCCAGCATTTT. Translated: CAWSLRGNQPQHF.

This rearrangement joins TRBV14 to TRBJ1-1, with TRBD1 matching over 8 bases. Germline V gene sequence: CDR1 SGHDN, CDR2 FVKESK. With V trimmed by 0 bases and J by 0 bases, 3 bases remained unmatched. This CDR3 has 16 residues. The CDR3 spells CASSQDWGQVNTEAFF. In DNA, the CDR3 is TGTGCCAGCAGCCAAGACTGGGGACAGGTGAACACTGAAGCTTTCTTT.

V is TRBV2 and J is TRBJ1-1; D not resolved. The V gene lost 1 base and the J gene lost 13 bases, with 13 bases spanning the gap. Germline assignment: CDR1 SNHLY and CDR2 FYNNEI. This CDR3 is built from 12 residues. CDR3 residues: CASSEEFSNGFF. CDR3 bases: TGTGCCAGCAGTGAAGAGTTCTCCAACGGTTTCTTT. Supplemented by reference TRBV2 and TRBJ1-1, the full variable domain reads EPEVTQTPSHQVTQMGQEVILRCVPISNHLYFYWYRQILGQKVEFLVSFYNNEISEKSEIFDDQFSVERPDGSNFTLKIRSTKLEDSAMYFCASSEEFSNGFFGQGTRLTVV.

This clone came up a few times. This sequence joins TRBV11-3 and TRBJ2-1; possible D gene TRBD2, 5 bases. This CDR3 is 12 amino acids long. V was shortened by 0 bases and J by 10 bases, with 7 bases between the two germline ends. Per germline, CDR1 SGHNT and CDR2 YENEEA. CDR3 residues: CASSLDEREQFF. DNA for the CDR3: TGTGCCAGCAGCTTAGATGAGCGGGAGCAGTTCTTC.